The next 9 T cell receptor beta chains were all read from a single sample in a study of T cell responses to AZD1222 COVID-19 vaccine. Profiling relied on immunoSEQ multiplex PCR, and the TCRdb table lists in-frame clones only, not all of them. The profile shows about 130,000 clones, 88% of them singletons. The sample here was peripheral blood, taken on day 0 of AZD1222 vaccination. Receptor source: an adult in good health.

The chain recombines TRBV11-3 with TRBJ2-3; 7 bases line up with TRBD1. Germline CDR1 reads SGHNT; CDR2 reads YENEEA. The J segment lost 10 bases and the V segment lost 0 bases, leaving 4 bases of the junction unmatched. The CDR3 spans 13 residues. The CDR3 DNA sequence: TGTGCCAGCAGCTTAGAAACGAGGGGGCCGCAGTATTTT. The encoded protein is CASSLETRGPQYF.

V is TRBV30 and J is TRBJ2-3; the match to TRBD2 covers 9 bases. Per germline, CDR1 GTSNPN and CDR2 SVGIG (reference sequence). Germline trimming cut 2 bases from V and 3 bases from J; bases unmatched to any gene: 3. The CDR3 consists of 14 residues. The CDR3 sequence is CAWSPAGGTDTQYF. For the CDR3, the DNA is TGTGCCTGGAGTCCAGCGGGAGGAACAGATACGCAGTATTTT.

The chain joins TRBV4-1 to TRBJ1-2, with TRBD1 as a possible D gene (6 bases). The CDR3 extends over 15 amino acids. Trimming pared 4 bases from V and 3 bases from J, leaving 15 bases between. The germline V gene has CDR1 MGHRA and CDR2 YSYEKL. The CDR3 region has the DNA TGCGCCAGCAGCCCAATATACAGACAGGACTATGGCTACACCTTC. Encoded protein: CASSPIYRQDYGYTF.

This rearrangement joins TRBV7-2 to TRBJ2-2, with D unclear. The CDR3 covers 13 residues. Germline V gene lookup returns CDR1 SGHTA and CDR2 FQGNSA. The V and J ends lost 5 bases and 6 bases respectively, with 10 bases between them. CDR3 amino acids: CASSPFVAGELFF. In nucleotides, the CDR3 is TGTGCCAGCAGCCCCTTCGTGGCCGGGGAGCTGTTTTTT.

The chain is built from TRBV28 and TRBJ2-5; perhaps TRBD1 as D (6 bases). Trimming removed 6 bases from V and 1 base from J, with 9 bases in between. This CDR3 has 13 amino acids. The V gene's germline CDR1 is MDHEN and CDR2 SYDVKM. CDR3 loop: CASRSGVQETQYF. As DNA, the CDR3 is TGTGCCAGCAGGTCAGGGGTCCAAGAGACCCAGTACTTC.

The V and J genes are TRBV10-1 and TRBJ1-4; the match to TRBD1 covers 12 bases. V dropped 6 bases and J dropped 4; count of bases not matched to a gene: 6. From germline, CDR1 is WNHNN and CDR2 SYGVQD (reference sequence). The CDR3 sequence is 16 residues long. CDR3 nucleotide sequence: TGCGCCAGCAGCGCGGGACAGGGGGCTTTTAATGAAAAACTGTTTTTT. Translated: CASSAGQGAFNEKLFF.

The chain has TRBV4-1 and TRBJ2-1; the match to TRBD1 covers 7 bases. V shed 4 bases and J 6 bases; nucleotides not matched to a gene: 6. The germline V gene has CDR1 MGHRA and CDR2 YSYEKL. The CDR3 runs to 14 residues. The CDR3 DNA is TGCGCCAGCAGCCGCGCGTCAGGGGGCAATGAGCAGTTCTTC. Residues: CASSRASGGNEQFF.

The chain uses TRBV12-3 or TRBV12-4 and TRBJ1-1; D remains ambiguous. Trimming cost V 6 bases and J 4 bases, with 12 bases left between them. The CDR3 consists of 13 residues. The CDR3 spells CASSPEVFTEAFF. The CDR3 region has the DNA TGTGCCAGCAGCCCCGAGGTCTTCACTGAAGCTTTCTTT.

The chain employs TRBV28 and TRBJ1-1, with 10 nucleotides matching TRBD1. V gave up 6 bases and J gave up 5 bases; unmatched junction bases: 6. Per germline, CDR1 MDHEN and CDR2 SYDVKM. The CDR3 length is 14 residues. The CDR3 region has the DNA TGTGCCAGCAGCCCCGGGACAGGGGATACTGAAGCTTTCTTT. The encoded protein is CASSPGTGDTEAFF.